The rows below give T cell receptor beta chains drawn from one sample of a study of CD8+ T cells in alopecia areata. The data were produced by immunoSEQ multiplex PCR, yet TCRdb's version contains in-frame clones alone and is incomplete. Among under 300,000 clones, 65% to 70% were seen once, and the ten largest hold approximately 1.2%. Sequencing used CD4+ T cells sorted from blood, obtained at week 0. These receptors came from a human donor with alopecia areata. Each CDR3 is given with its conserved first and last residue. Fields, in order: clone size, J gene, V gene, D gene, CDR3 DNA, CDR3 protein. D genes are given only for firm matches. Clone size is not always given. Where it is, it says once, few, many or a class for expanded clones.

- | TRBJ2-7 | TRBV29-1 | TRBD1 | TGCAGCGCAGGACAGGGGGCGAACGAGCAGTACTTC | CSAGQGANEQYF
few | TRBJ2-1 | TRBV18 | TRBD1 | TGTGCCAGCTCACCGGGACAGGGGACCAATGAGCAGTTCTTC | CASSPGQGTNEQFF
few | TRBJ2-5 | TRBV7-2 | TRBD2 | TGTGCCAGCAGCTTACTAGCGGGGGTGGAGACCCAGTACTTC | CASSLLAGVETQYF
- | TRBJ2-5 | TRBV5-6 | TRBD1 | TGTGCCAGCAGCAGGGCAGGGGGCCTAGAGACCCAGTACTTC | CASSRAGGLETQYF
- | TRBJ1-2 | TRBV10-3 | - | TGTGCCATCAGGCAGGCGCGAGAGGGCTACACCTTC | CAIRQAREGYTF
- | TRBJ2-3 | TRBV7-8 | - | TGTGCCAGCAGCTCGCCACTACGAGGATATACAGATACGCAGTATTTT | CASSSPLRGYTDTQYF
- | TRBJ1-2 | TRBV11-1 | TRBD1 | TGTGCCAGCAGCTTAGCACCTCGACAGGGAGGCTATGGCTACACCTTC | CASSLAPRQGGYGYTF
few | TRBJ1-2 | TRBV10-3 | - | TGTGCCATCAGCGAGACGGGGAACTATGGCTACACCTTC | CAISETGNYGYTF
few | TRBJ1-5 | TRBV4-1 | - | TGCGCCAGCAGCCAAGAATGGCAGAACAATCAGCCCCAGCATTTT | CASSQEWQNNQPQHF
few | TRBJ2-1 | TRBV5-4 | - | TGTGCCAGCAGCTTCACGTCGGGGTTGCGGAGCTCCTACAATGAGCAGTTCTTC | CASSFTSGLRSSYNEQFF
- | TRBJ2-3 | TRBV30 | - | TGTGCCTGGAGTGTATACGTTACTGATACGCAGTATTTT | CAWSVYVTDTQYF
- | TRBJ2-5 | TRBV4-1 | TRBD2 | TGCGCCAGCAGCCTTCTAGCGGGGGAGGCGTCTTACACGGAGACCCAGTACTTC | CASSLLAGEASYTETQYF
- | TRBJ2-7 | TRBV28 | TRBD1 | TGTGCCAGCAGTTGGACAGGCCCCTCCTACGAGCAGTACTTC | CASSWTGPSYEQYF
- | TRBJ2-6 | TRBV7-2 | - | TGTGCCAGCAGCTCCCCTAACGGTGGGGCCAACGTCCTGACTTTC | CASSSPNGGANVLTF
- | TRBJ2-7 | TRBV6-5 | - | TGTGCCAGCAGTCAAGGCGGCGAGCAGTACTTC | CASSQGGEQYF
- | TRBJ2-1 | TRBV29-1 | TRBD1 | TGCAGCGTTGGCAGGGGGAACGGTGAGCAGTTCTTC | CSVGRGNGEQFF
few | TRBJ2-7 | TRBV11-2 | - | TGTGCCAGCAGCCCACCGGGGGTGTACGAGCAGTACTTC | CASSPPGVYEQYF
- | TRBJ1-1 | TRBV29-1 | - | TGCAGCGTTGTTACAGGGTGGTTCACTGAAGCTTTCTTT | CSVVTGWFTEAFF
- | TRBJ1-1 | TRBV29-1 | - | TGCAGCGTTGAAGGAGTGAACACTGAAGCTTTCTTT | CSVEGVNTEAFF
- | TRBJ1-1 | TRBV30 | - | TGTGCCTGGAGGAGGGGGGACACTGAAGCTTTCTTT | CAWRRGDTEAFF
once | TRBJ2-1 | TRBV9 | - | TGTGCCAGCAGCGTAGAAGTTAGTCAGGCTGAGCAGTTCTTC | CASSVEVSQAEQFF
- | TRBJ2-2 | TRBV4-1 | TRBD1 | TGCGCCAGCAGCCGCCGGGACAGGGGGGACACCGGGGAGCTGTTTTTT | CASSRRDRGDTGELFF
- | TRBJ2-5 | TRBV10-3 | - | TGTGCCATCAGTGACCGGCGGGGAGAGACCCAGTACTTC | CAISDRRGETQYF
once | TRBJ2-1 | TRBV25-1 | - | TGTGCCAGCAGTCGCTCGACGGGGTGGCATGAGCAGTTCTTC | CASSRSTGWHEQFF
few | TRBJ2-3 | TRBV30 | TRBD1 | TGTGCCTGGAGTGTCGGGACAGGGTTTCGCACAGATACGCAGTATTTT | CAWSVGTGFRTDTQYF
- | TRBJ2-7 | TRBV6-6 | - | TGTGCCAGCAGTCCGGGCAGGAACTACGAGCAGTACTTC | CASSPGRNYEQYF
- | TRBJ2-3 | TRBV30 | TRBD2 | TGTGCCTGGAGTATGAGCGGGGGTAAAGATACGCAGTATTTT | CAWSMSGGKDTQYF
few | TRBJ2-6 | TRBV5-1 | - | TGCGCCAGCACCTCCTCTGGGGCCAACGTCCTGACTTTC | CASTSSGANVLTF
- | TRBJ2-5 | TRBV15 | - | TGTGCCACCAGCAGAGGGGAGGAGACCCAGTACTTC | CATSRGEETQYF
- | TRBJ1-2 | TRBV25-1 | TRBD1 | TGTGCCAGCAGTGAATATGGAGGACAGGGGGCGCTTGGCTACACCTTC | CASSEYGGQGALGYTF
few | TRBJ2-7 | TRBV7-9 | - | TGTGCCAGCAGCGAACGGGGCGGCAGGGGATCCCCCTACGAGCAGTACTTC | CASSERGGRGSPYEQYF
- | TRBJ2-7 | TRBV7-2 | TRBD1 | TGTGCCAGCAGCTTAGTGCGGACAGGTACCTACGAGCAGTACTTC | CASSLVRTGTYEQYF
- | TRBJ1-2 | TRBV29-1 | - | TGCAGCGTTGACAGGGTCTATGGCTACACCTTC | CSVDRVYGYTF
many | TRBJ2-3 | TRBV10-3 | - | TGTGCCATCAGCGGGGCTGGGACAACAGATACGCAGTATTTT | CAISGAGTTDTQYF
- | TRBJ2-1 | TRBV7-6 | - | TGTGCCAGCAGCTTAGAGCAGAGCTCCTACAATGAGCAGTTCTTC | CASSLEQSSYNEQFF
- | TRBJ1-1 | TRBV15 | - | TGTGCGGTAGCCCGGGACATGAACACTGAAGCTTTCTTT | CAVARDMNTEAFF
- | TRBJ1-4 | TRBV29-1 | - | TGCAGCGTTGAGCAGATCGAGGGGGAAAAACTGTTTTTT | CSVEQIEGEKLFF
- | TRBJ2-5 | TRBV10-3 | TRBD1 | TGTGCCATCAGTGAGTTTGGGACAGCGTCCCAAGAGACCCAGTACTTC | CAISEFGTASQETQYF
- | TRBJ2-6 | TRBV18 | - | TGTGCCAGCTCACCACTGGGAGTTGGGGCCAACGTCCTGACTTTC | CASSPLGVGANVLTF
- | TRBJ2-1 | TRBV4-1 | - | TGCGCCAGCAGCCAAGTTTCTAAAGCGGGGCAGTTCTTC | CASSQVSKAGQFF
- | TRBJ2-5 | TRBV12-5 | - | TGTGCTAGTGGTTTGTATGTCGGGGTCCTCGAGACCCAGTACTTC | CASGLYVGVLETQYF
once | TRBJ1-2 | TRBV7-2 | - | TGTGCCAGCAGCTTAAATGGGGGTGGCTACACCTTC | CASSLNGGGYTF
- | TRBJ2-1 | TRBV15 | - | TGTGCCACCAGCAGAGATGGGCCCTACAATGAGCAGTTCTTC | CATSRDGPYNEQFF
- | TRBJ1-1 | TRBV5-4 | - | TGTGCCAGCAGCTCAGGACTGAACACTGAAGCTTTCTTT | CASSSGLNTEAFF
- | TRBJ2-2 | TRBV29-1 | - | TGCAGCGTTGGTGTAGCGAACACCGGGGAGCTGTTTTTT | CSVGVANTGELFF